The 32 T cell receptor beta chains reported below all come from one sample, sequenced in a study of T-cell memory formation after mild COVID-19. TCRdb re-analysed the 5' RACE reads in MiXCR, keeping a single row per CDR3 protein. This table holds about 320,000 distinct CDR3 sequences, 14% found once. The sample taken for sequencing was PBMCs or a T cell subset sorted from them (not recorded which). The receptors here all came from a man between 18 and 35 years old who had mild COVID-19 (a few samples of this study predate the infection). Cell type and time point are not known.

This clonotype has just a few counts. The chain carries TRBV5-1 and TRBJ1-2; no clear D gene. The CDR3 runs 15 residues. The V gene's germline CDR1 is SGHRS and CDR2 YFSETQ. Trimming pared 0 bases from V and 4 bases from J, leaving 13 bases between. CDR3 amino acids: CASSLEPFSGYGYTF. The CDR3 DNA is TGCGCCAGCAGCTTGGAACCCTTCAGCGGCTATGGCTACACCTTC.

The CDR3, as DNA: TGTGCCAGCAGCCAGGAACTGAACTCTGGAAACACCATATATTTT. Protein: CASSQELNSGNTIYF. The chain carries TRBV9 and TRBJ1-3; D not certain. In germline, CDR1 is SGDLS, CDR2 YYNGEE. This CDR3 is 15 amino acids long. V dropped 4 bases and J dropped 0 bases, with 11 bases sitting between them.

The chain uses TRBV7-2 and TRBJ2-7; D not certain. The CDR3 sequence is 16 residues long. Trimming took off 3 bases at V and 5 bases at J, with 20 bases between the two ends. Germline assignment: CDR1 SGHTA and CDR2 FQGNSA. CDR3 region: CASSLGFRTSFDEQYF. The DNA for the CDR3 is TGTGCCAGCAGCTTGGGGTTTAGAACTTCCTTCGACGAGCAGTACTTC.

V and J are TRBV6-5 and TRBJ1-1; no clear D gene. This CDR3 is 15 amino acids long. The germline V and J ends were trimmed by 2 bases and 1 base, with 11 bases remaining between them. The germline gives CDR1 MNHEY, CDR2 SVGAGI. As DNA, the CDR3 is TGTGCCAGCAGTTACGGGAGTGCGGGGAACACTGAAGCTTTCTTT. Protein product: CASSYGSAGNTEAFF.

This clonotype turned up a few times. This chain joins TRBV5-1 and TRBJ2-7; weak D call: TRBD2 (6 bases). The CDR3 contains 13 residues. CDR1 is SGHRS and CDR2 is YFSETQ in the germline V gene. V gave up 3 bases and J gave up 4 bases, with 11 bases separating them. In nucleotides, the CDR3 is TGCGCCAGCAGCTCCCTTCGGGGGTACGAGCAGTACTTC. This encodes CASSSLRGYEQYF.

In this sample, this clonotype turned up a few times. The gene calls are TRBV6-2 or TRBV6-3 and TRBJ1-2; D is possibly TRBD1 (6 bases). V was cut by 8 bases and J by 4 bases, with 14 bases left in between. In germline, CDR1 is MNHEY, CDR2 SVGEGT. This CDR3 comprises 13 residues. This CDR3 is CASSEGETYGYTF. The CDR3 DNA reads TGTGCCAGCTCCGAGGGGGAGACCTATGGCTACACCTTC.

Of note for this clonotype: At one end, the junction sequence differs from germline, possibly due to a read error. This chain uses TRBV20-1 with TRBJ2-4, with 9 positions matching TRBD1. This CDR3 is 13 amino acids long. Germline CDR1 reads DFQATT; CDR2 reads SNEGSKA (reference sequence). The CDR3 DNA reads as TGCAGTGCCCTGGACAGGGGCAAAAACATTAAGTACTTC. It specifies CSALDRGKNIKYF.

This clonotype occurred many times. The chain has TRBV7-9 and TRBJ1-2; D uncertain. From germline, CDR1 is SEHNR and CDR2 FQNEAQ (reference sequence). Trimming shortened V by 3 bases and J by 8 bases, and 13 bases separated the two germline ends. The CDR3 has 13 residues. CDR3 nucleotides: TGTGCCAGCAGCTTTGACCGTTTGGGAGGCTACACCTTC. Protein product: CASSFDRLGGYTF.

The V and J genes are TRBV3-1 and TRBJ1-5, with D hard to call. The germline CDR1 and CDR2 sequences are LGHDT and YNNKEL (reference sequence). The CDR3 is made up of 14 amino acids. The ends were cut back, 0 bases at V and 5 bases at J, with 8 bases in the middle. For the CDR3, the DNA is TGTGCCAGCAGCCAAGATCGTCAGGATCAGCCCCAGCATTTT. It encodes CASSQDRQDQPQHF.

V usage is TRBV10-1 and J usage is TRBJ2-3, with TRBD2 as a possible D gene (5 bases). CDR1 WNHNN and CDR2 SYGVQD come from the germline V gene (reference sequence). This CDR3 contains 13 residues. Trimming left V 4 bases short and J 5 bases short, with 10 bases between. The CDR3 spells CASSGETGDTQYF. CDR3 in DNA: TGCGCCAGCAGTGGGGAGACGGGAGATACGCAGTATTTT.

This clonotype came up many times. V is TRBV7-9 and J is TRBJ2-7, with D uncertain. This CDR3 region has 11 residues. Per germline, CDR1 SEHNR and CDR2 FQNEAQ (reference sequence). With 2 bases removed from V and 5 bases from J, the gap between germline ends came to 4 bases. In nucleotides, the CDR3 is TGTGCCAGCAGCTTATCGCACGAGCAGTACGTC. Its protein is CASSLSHEQYV.

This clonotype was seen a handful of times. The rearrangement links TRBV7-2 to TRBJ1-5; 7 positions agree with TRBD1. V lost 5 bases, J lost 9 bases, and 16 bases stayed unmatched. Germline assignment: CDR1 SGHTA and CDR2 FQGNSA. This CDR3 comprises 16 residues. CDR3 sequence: CASSLSDRIPSWPQHF. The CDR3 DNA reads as TGTGCCAGCAGCCTCTCGGACAGGATCCCCTCGTGGCCCCAGCATTTT. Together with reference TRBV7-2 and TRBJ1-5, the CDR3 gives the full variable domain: GAGVSQSPSNKVTEKGKDVELRCDPISGHTALYWYRQSLGQGLEFLIYFQGNSAPDKSGLPSDRFSAERTGGSVSTLTIQRTQQEDSAVYLCASSLSDRIPSWPQHFGDGTRLSIL.

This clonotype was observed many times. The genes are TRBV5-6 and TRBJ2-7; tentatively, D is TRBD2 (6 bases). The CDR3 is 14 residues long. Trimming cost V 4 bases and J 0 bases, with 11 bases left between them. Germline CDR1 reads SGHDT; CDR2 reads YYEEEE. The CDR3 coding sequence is TGTGCCAGCAGCGGGAAGGACTACTCCTACGAGCAGTACTTC. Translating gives CASSGKDYSYEQYF.

The CDR3 protein is CASSFRDATNEKLFF. In DNA form, the CDR3 reads TGCGCCAGCAGCTTCCGGGACGCAACTAATGAAAAACTGTTTTTT. V usage is TRBV5-1 and J usage is TRBJ1-4, with D tentatively TRBD1 (5 bases). Germline V gives CDR1 SGHRS, CDR2 YFSETQ. CDR3 length equals 15 residues. Deletions cut 2 bases from V and 0 bases from J, with 8 bases between.

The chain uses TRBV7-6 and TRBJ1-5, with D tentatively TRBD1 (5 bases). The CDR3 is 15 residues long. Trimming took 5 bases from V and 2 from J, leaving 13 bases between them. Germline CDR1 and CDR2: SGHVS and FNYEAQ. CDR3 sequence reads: CASSPGRGRNQPQHF. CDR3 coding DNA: TGTGCCAGCAGCCCTGGGCGGGGCCGCAATCAGCCCCAGCATTTT. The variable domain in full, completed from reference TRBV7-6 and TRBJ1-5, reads GAGVSQSPRYKVTKRGQDVALRCDPISGHVSLYWYRQALGQGPEFLTYFNYEAQQDKSGLPNDRFSAERPEGSISTLTIQRTEQRDSAMYRCASSPGRGRNQPQHFGDGTRLSIL.

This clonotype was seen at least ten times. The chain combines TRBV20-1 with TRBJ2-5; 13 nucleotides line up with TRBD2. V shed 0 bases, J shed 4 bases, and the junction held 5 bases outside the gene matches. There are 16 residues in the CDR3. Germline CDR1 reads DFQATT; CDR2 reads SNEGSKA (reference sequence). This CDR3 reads CSARDTSGGAAETQYF. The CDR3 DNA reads TGCAGTGCTAGAGATACTAGCGGGGGGGCCGCAGAGACCCAGTACTTC.

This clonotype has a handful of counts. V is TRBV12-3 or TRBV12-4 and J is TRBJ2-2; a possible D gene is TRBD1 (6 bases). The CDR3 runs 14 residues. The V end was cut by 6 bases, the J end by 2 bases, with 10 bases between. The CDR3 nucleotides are TGTGCCAGCAGGAAGACAGGCAACACCGGGGAGCTGTTTTTT. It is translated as CASRKTGNTGELFF.

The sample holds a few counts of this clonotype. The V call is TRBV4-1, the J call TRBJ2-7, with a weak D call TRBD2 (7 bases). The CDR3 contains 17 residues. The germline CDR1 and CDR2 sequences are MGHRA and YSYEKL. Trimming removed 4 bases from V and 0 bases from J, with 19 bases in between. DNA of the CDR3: TGCGCCAGCAGCCCAAGACCCTGGGGGGGGCCCTCCTACGAGCAGTACTTC. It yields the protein CASSPRPWGGPSYEQYF.

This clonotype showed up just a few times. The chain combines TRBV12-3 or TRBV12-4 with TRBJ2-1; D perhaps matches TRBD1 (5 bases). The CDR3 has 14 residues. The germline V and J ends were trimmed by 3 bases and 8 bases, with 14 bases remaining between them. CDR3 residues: CASSFALRADEQFF. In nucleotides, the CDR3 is TGTGCCAGCAGTTTCGCTCTCAGGGCGGATGAGCAGTTCTTC.

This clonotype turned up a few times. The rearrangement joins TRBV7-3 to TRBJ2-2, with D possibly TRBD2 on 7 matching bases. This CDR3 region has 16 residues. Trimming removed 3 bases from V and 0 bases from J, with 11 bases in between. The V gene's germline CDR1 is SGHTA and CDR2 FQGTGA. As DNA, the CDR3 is TGTGCCAGCAGCTTCGGGGGGCACTCGAACACCGGGGAGCTGTTTTTT. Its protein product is CASSFGGHSNTGELFF.

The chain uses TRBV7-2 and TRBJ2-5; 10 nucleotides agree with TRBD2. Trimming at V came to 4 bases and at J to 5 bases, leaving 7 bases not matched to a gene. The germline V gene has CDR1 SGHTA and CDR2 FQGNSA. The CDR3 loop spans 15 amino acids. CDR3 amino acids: CASSSRLAGWETQYF. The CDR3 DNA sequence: TGTGCCAGCAGCTCCCGACTAGCGGGCTGGGAGACCCAGTACTTC.

The CDR3 sequence: CASSYPGTEETQYF. In DNA form, the CDR3 reads TGTGCCAGCAGTTACCCTGGGACAGAAGAGACCCAGTACTTC. J is TRBJ2-5 and V is TRBV6-5; 7 nucleotides agree with TRBD1. The CDR3 has 14 amino acids. V gave up 2 bases and J gave up 3 bases; unmatched junction bases: 3. In germline, CDR1 is MNHEY, CDR2 SVGAGI.

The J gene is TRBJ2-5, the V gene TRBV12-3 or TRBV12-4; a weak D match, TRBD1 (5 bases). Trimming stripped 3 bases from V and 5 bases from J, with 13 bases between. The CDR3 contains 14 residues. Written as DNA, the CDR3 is TGTGCCAGCAGTTTTTTGCTGGGGCGGGAGACCCAGTACTTC. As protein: CASSFLLGRETQYF.

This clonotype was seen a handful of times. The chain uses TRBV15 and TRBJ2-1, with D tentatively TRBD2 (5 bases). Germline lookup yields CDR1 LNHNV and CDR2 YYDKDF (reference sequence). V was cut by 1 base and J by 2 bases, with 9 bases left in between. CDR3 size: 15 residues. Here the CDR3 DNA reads TGTGCCACCAGCAGAGTAAGCGGACCCTACAATGAGCAGTTCTTC. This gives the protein CATSRVSGPYNEQFF.

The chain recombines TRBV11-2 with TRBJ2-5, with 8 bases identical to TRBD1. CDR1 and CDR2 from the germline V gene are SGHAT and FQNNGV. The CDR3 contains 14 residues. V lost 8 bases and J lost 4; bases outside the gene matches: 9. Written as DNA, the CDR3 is TGTGCCAGCCAGAATGGACAGGGCGCAGAGACCCAGTACTTC. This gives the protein CASQNGQGAETQYF.

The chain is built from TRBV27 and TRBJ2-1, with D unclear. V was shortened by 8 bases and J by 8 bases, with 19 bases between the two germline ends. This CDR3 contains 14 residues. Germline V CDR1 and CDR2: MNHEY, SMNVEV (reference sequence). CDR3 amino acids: CASQLGMEMDEQFF. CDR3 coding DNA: TGTGCCAGCCAGCTAGGTATGGAAATGGATGAGCAGTTCTTC.

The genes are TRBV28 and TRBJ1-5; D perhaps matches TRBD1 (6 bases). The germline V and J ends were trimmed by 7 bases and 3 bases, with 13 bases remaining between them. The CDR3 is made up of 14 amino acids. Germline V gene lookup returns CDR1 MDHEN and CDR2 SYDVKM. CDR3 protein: CASIRGLYNQPQHF. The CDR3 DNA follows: TGTGCCAGCATCCGGGGGCTGTACAATCAGCCCCAGCATTTT.

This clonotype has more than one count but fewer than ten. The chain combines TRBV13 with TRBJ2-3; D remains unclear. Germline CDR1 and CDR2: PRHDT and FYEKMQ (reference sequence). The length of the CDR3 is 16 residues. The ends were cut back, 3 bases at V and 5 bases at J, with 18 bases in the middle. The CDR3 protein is CASSFVEAERGDTQYF. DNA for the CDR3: TGTGCCAGCAGCTTTGTTGAGGCGGAAAGAGGAGATACGCAGTATTTT.

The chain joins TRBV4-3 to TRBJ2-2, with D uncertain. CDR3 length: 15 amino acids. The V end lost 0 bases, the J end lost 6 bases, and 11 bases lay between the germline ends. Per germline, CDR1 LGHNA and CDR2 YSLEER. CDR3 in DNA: TGCGCCAGCAGCCAAGACGGGCGAGTGTCCGGGGAGCTGTTTTTT. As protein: CASSQDGRVSGELFF.

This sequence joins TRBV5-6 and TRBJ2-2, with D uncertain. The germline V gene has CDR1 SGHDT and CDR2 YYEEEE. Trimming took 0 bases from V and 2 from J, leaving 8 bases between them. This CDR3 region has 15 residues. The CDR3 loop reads CASSLGVSNTGELFF. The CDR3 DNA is TGTGCCAGCAGCTTGGGTGTATCTAACACCGGGGAGCTGTTTTTT. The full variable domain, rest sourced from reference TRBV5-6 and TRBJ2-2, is DAGVTQSPTHLIKTRGQQVTLRCSPKSGHDTVSWYQQALGQGPQFIFQYYEEEERQRGNFPDRFSGHQFPNYSSELNVNALLLGDSALYLCASSLGVSNTGELFFGEGSRLTVL.

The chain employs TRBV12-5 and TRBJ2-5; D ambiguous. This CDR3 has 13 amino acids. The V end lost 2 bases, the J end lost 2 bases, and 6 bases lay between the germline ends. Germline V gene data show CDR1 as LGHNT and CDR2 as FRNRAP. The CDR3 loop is CASGLSPQETQYF. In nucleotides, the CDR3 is TGTGCTAGTGGTTTGTCCCCACAAGAGACCCAGTACTTC.

The CDR3 region has the DNA TGTGCCAGCAGTCCCTGGGACAGCGATAACTATGGCTACACCTTC. Encoded protein: CASSPWDSDNYGYTF. J is TRBJ1-2 and V is TRBV28, with 7 bases aligning to TRBD1. Germline trimming cut 5 bases from V and 1 base from J; bases unmatched to any gene: 7. There are 15 residues in the CDR3. Germline V lookup: CDR1 MDHEN, CDR2 SYDVKM.